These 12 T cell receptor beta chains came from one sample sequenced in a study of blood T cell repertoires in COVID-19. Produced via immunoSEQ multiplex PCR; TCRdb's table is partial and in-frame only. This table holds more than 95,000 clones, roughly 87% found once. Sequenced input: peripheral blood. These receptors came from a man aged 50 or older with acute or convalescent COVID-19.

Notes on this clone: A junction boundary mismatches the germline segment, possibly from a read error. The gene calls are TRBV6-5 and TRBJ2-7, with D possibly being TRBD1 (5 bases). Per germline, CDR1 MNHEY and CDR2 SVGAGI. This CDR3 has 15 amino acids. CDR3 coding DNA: TGTGCCAGCAGCTACTCGATACAGGTCAAGGCCGAGCAGTACTTC. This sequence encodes CASSYSIQVKAEQYF.

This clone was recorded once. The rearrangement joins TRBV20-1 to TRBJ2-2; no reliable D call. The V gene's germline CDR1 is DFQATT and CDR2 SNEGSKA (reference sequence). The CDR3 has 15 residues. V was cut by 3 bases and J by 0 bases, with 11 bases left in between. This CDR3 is CSASKPKTNTGELFF. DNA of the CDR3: TGCAGTGCTAGTAAGCCCAAAACGAACACCGGGGAGCTGTTTTTT.

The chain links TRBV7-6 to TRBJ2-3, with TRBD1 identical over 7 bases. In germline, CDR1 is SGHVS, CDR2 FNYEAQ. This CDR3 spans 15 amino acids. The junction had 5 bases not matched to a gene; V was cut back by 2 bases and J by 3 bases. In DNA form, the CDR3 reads TGTGCCAGCAGCTTACGACAGGGCGGTACAGATACGCAGTATTTT. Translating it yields CASSLRQGGTDTQYF.

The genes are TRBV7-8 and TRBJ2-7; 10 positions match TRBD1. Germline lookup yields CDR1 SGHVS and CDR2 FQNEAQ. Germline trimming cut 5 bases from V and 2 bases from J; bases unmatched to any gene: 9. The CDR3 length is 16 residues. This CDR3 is CASSAKTGGDAYEQYF. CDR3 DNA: TGTGCCAGCAGCGCAAAGACAGGGGGCGATGCCTACGAGCAGTACTTC.

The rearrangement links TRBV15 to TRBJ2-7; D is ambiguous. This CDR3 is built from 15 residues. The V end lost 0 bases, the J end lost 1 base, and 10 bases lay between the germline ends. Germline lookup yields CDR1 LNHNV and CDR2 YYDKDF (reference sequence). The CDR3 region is CATSRDRVLSYEQYF. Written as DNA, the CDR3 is TGTGCCACCAGCAGAGATCGGGTGCTGTCCTACGAGCAGTACTTC.

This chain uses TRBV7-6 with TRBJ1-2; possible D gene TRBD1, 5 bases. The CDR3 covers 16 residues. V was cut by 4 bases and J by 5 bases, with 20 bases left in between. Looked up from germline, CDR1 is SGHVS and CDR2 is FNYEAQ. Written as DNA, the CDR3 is TGTGCCAGCAGCTCCCTGGGTTATGGGGCTGGGTATGGCTACACCTTC. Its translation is CASSSLGYGAGYGYTF. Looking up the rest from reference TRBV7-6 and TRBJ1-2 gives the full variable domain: GAGVSQSPRYKVTKRGQDVALRCDPISGHVSLYWYRQALGQGPEFLTYFNYEAQQDKSGLPNDRFSAERPEGSISTLTIQRTEQRDSAMYRCASSSLGYGAGYGYTFGSGTRLTVV.

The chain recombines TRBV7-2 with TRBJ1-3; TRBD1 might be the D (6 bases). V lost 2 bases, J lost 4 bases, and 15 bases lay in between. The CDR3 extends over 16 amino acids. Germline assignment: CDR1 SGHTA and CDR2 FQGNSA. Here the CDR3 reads CASSLNRVGSGNTIYF. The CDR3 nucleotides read TGTGCCAGCAGCTTAAACAGGGTCGGGTCCGGAAACACCATATATTTT.

CDR3 in amino acids: CASSYTGNTYNEQFF. CDR3 sequence (DNA): TGTGCCAGCAGTTATACAGGGAACACCTACAATGAGCAGTTCTTC. The gene calls are TRBV2 and TRBJ2-1, with a weak D call TRBD1 (6 bases). V was trimmed by 5 bases and J by 2 bases, leaving 13 bases between them. Germline loops: CDR1 SNHLY, CDR2 FYNNEI. The CDR3 sequence is 15 residues long.

CDR3 sequence reads: CASTLAGGGQPQHF. The CDR3 DNA reads TGTGCCAGCACCTTGGCAGGGGGCGGTCAGCCCCAGCATTTT. This rearrangement joins TRBV2 to TRBJ1-5, with 8 bases fitting TRBD1. The CDR3 is made up of 14 amino acids. Germline V gene data show CDR1 as SNHLY and CDR2 as FYNNEI. With 7 bases clipped from V and 6 bases from J, the junction kept 8 bases outside the gene matches.

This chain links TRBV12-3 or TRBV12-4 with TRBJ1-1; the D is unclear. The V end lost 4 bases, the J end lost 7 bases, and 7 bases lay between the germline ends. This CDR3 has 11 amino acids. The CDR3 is CASSSGSEAFF. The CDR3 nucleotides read TGTGCCAGCAGTTCGGGTAGTGAAGCTTTCTTT.

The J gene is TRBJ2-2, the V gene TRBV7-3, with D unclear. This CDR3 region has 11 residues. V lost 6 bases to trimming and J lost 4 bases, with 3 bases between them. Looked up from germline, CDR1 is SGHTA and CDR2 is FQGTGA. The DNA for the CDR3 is TGTGCCAGCAGGGCCACCGGGGAGCTGTTTTTT. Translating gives CASRATGELFF.

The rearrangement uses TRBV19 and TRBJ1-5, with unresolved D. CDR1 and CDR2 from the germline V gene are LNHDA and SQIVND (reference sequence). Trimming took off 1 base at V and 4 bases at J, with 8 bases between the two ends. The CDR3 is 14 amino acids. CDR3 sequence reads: CASSIGTSNQPQHF. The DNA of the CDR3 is TGTGCCAGTAGTATAGGGACTTCTAATCAGCCCCAGCATTTT.